This T cell receptor beta chain was documented in a study of metastatic and nonmetastatic thyroid tumors. Thyroid surgery had not been preceded by any treatment in any patient. TCRdb re-called the PCR reads via MiXCR. Among 15,000 to 20,000 clones, roughly an eighth were seen once, and the ten largest hold approximately 15%. Many counts were recorded for this clone. Sequencing input: tumor tissue. This sequence originates from a female donor with papillary thyroid cancer or a benign thyroid nodule (not recorded which). Some clones in this sample may be carry-over from other donors' samples.

CDR3 protein: CATNLAGANTGELFF. CDR3 coding DNA: TGTGCCACCAACCTAGCGGGGGCGAACACCGGGGAGCTGTTTTTT. The V gene is TRBV6-1, the J gene TRBJ2-2; 10 positions agree with TRBD2. V lost 10 bases, J lost 0 bases, and 5 bases stayed unmatched. The germline V gene encodes CDR1 MNHNS and CDR2 SASEGT. The CDR3 extends over 15 amino acids.